The present T cell receptor (beta chain) was sequenced within a study of cytomegalovirus exposure and HLA in healthy donors. 13 Jbeta primers and 60 Vbeta primers were used for the PCR. Repertoires were generated with immunoSEQ multiplex PCR, while TCRdb's copy carries only in-frame clones and drops some. Here the sample spans just over 200,000 clones, about 81% being singletons. The CDR3 has 17 amino acids. The ends lost 3 bases at V and 5 bases at J; junction bases unmatched: 11. Germline V lookup: CDR1 GTSNPN, CDR2 SVGIG (reference sequence). V is TRBV30 and J is TRBJ2-2; 11 bases map to TRBD1. This sequence was found in a woman aged 40 to 49 in good health and CMV-seronegative. The sample taken for sequencing was PBMCs. CDR3 sequence (DNA): TGTGCCTGGAGGGGGACAGGGGGGACCGGTGGGACCGGGGAGCTGTTTTTT. Protein product: CAWRGTGGTGGTGELFF.